These 27 T cell receptor beta chains were sequenced from one sample in a study of vaccination effects on CD4 cells after COVID-19 (dated by TCRdb to the early 2020s). Libraries were made using the immunoSEQ multiplex PCR assay. TCRdb limited this immuneACCESS table to in-frame rearrangements with V and J called. A share of clones is missing; checked studies link under half to unresolved V genes, and the rest is unexplained. This sample gives tens of thousands of clones in total; about 80% of them show up just once. Clones ranked in the top ten supply around 30% of the sample. These receptors have no identified antigens. In the ViraFEST assay, PBMC were stimulated with viral peptide pools, and antigen-specific CD4+ T cell clonotypes were then identified by expansion using TCR sequencing. After less than 13 days of culture, CD4+ T cells were isolated with the EasySep CD4+ T cell isolation kit. Negative nucleocapsid antibody results before and after vaccination confirmed that the healthy vaccine recipients had no prior SARS-CoV-2 infection.

Sample: CD4+ T cells from PBMCs cultured with SARS-CoV-2 spike peptides, taken before COVID-19 vaccination. The cell subset or site tag for this specimen amounts to: SARS-CoV-2 spike overlapping peptide pool stimulation. The receptor source for this set is a human donor who received a COVID-19 vaccine.

Only a few counts were recorded for this clone. The V and J genes are TRBV7-8 and TRBJ1-4; D call uncertain. V lost 1 base to trimming and J lost 2 bases, with 5 bases between them. The CDR3 length is 14 residues. Germline V gives CDR1 SGHVS, CDR2 FQNEAQ. The CDR3 is CASSLGRTNEKLFF. The CDR3 nucleotides are TGTGCCAGCAGCTTAGGACGGACTAATGAAAAACTGTTTTTT. The full variable domain, completed using reference TRBV7-8 and TRBJ1-4, is GAGVSQSPRYKVAKRGQDVALRCDPISGHVSLFWYQQALGQGPEFLTYFQNEAQLDKSGLPSDRFFAERPEGSVSTLKIQRTQQEDSAVYLCASSLGRTNEKLFFGSGTQLSVL.

The table lists this clone with a few counts. The chain links TRBV19 to TRBJ1-2; D call uncertain. V was shortened by 4 bases and J by 4 bases, with 13 bases between the two germline ends. Germline-derived CDR1 and CDR2 are LNHDA and SQIVND (reference sequence). The CDR3 loop spans 14 amino acids. CDR3 loop: CASSRRLASYGYTF. The CDR3 bases are TGTGCCAGTAGTAGGCGGTTGGCCTCCTATGGCTACACCTTC. Filled out from reference TRBV19 and TRBJ1-2, the complete variable domain reads DGGITQSPKYLFRKEGQNVTLSCEQNLNHDAMYWYRQDPGQGLRLIYYSQIVNDFQKGDIAEGYSVSREKKESFPLTVTSAQKNPTAFYLCASSRRLASYGYTFGSGTRLTVV.

The V and J genes are TRBV5-6 and TRBJ2-7; 9 nucleotides align to TRBD1. In germline, CDR1 is SGHDT, CDR2 YYEEEE. This CDR3 comprises 14 residues. After removal of 3 bases from V and 6 bases from J, the junction contained 7 bases not matched to a gene. CDR3 sequence reads: CASSWGQGLGEQYF. The CDR3 DNA follows: TGTGCCAGCAGCTGGGGACAGGGACTGGGCGAGCAGTACTTC.

The V gene is TRBV19, the J gene TRBJ1-4; 11 bases match TRBD1. Germline V gene lookup returns CDR1 LNHDA and CDR2 SQIVND (reference sequence). The V segment lost 7 bases and the J segment 0 bases; nucleotides outside the gene matches: 4. This CDR3 spans 16 amino acids. The CDR3 DNA reads as TGTGCCAGTAACGGACAGGGGGCCGCAACTAATGAAAAACTGTTTTTT. Residues: CASNGQGAATNEKLFF.

The chain combines TRBV6-6 with TRBJ1-1; D unresolved. The CDR3 length is 12 residues. Germline V gene lookup returns CDR1 MNHNY and CDR2 SVGAGI (reference sequence). Trimming left V 5 bases short and J 7 bases short, with 11 bases between. The CDR3 nucleotides read TGTGCCAGCAGTCGGTGGACGGTTGAAGCTTTCTTT. It codes for CASSRWTVEAFF.

J is TRBJ1-1 and V is TRBV4-1; D uncertain. V was shortened by 3 bases and J by 5 bases, with 16 bases between the two germline ends. The CDR3 covers 15 residues. The V gene's germline CDR1 is MGHRA and CDR2 YSYEKL. The CDR3 DNA reads as TGCGCCAGCAGCCAGCAAGCATTACTTTGGACTGAAGCTTTCTTT. Its protein is CASSQQALLWTEAFF.

The chain recombines TRBV30 with TRBJ2-1, with 11 bases that match TRBD2. This CDR3 region has 16 residues. The germline V gene has CDR1 GTSNPN and CDR2 SVGIG (reference sequence). The CDR3 here is CACVSGTSGSYNEQFF. The CDR3 nucleotides read TGTGCTTGTGTGTCCGGGACTAGCGGTTCCTACAATGAGCAGTTCTTC.

The chain couples TRBV4-1 to TRBJ1-4, with 9 bases fitting TRBD1. J was trimmed by 6 bases and V by 1 base; bases with no gene match: 6. The CDR3 runs 16 residues. CDR1 is MGHRA, CDR2 YSYEKL, per germline. The CDR3 DNA reads TGCGCCAGCAGCCAAGGCGGAGGACAGGGGCATGAAAAACTGTTTTTT. Residues: CASSQGGGQGHEKLFF.

The genes are TRBV9 and TRBJ2-7, with TRBD1 identical over 7 bases. V lost 1 base and J lost 7; bases outside the gene matches: 8. CDR3 length equals 14 residues. Germline loops: CDR1 SGDLS, CDR2 YYNGEE. The CDR3 loop is CASSVTTGSGEQYF. The CDR3 region has the DNA TGTGCCAGCAGCGTAACGACAGGGAGTGGGGAGCAGTACTTC.

This clone was detected only a few times. The genes are TRBV6-1 and TRBJ1-3; D uncertain. The germline V and J ends were trimmed by 4 bases and 0 bases, with 13 bases remaining between them. In germline, CDR1 is MNHNS, CDR2 SASEGT. CDR3 length: 16 residues. Here the CDR3 DNA reads TGTGCCAGCAGTGGGGCACGTTTTGACTCTGGAAACACCATATATTTT. Protein: CASSGARFDSGNTIYF.

This clone has only one observation. The chain is built from TRBV7-2 and TRBJ1-2, with unresolved D. Germline CDR1 is SGHTA and CDR2 is FQGNSA. The CDR3 has 11 residues. V lost 1 base and J lost 8, with 5 bases in between. The DNA of the CDR3 is TGTGCCAGCAGCTTAGAAGCCGGCTACACCTTC. Protein sequence: CASSLEAGYTF. Looking up the rest from reference TRBV7-2 and TRBJ1-2 gives the full variable domain: GAGVSQSPSNKVTEKGKDVELRCDPISGHTALYWYRQSLGQGLEFLIYFQGNSAPDKSGLPSDRFSAERTGGSVSTLTIQRTQQEDSAVYLCASSLEAGYTFGSGTRLTVV.

CDR3 residues: CASSIGRRVDQPQHF. In nucleotides, the CDR3 is TGTGCCAGTAGTATAGGTCGCAGGGTGGATCAGCCCCAGCATTTT. This chain links TRBV19 with TRBJ1-5; D is possibly TRBD1 (5 bases). Germline loops: CDR1 LNHDA, CDR2 SQIVND (reference sequence). The CDR3 consists of 15 residues. V lost 1 base, J lost 5 bases, and 12 bases lay in between.

The J gene is TRBJ2-7, the V gene TRBV7-2; D may match TRBD1 or TRBD2 (7 bases each). Germline loops: CDR1 SGHTA, CDR2 FQGNSA. This CDR3 has 14 residues. V lost 6 bases to trimming and J lost 5 bases, with 17 bases between them. The CDR3 reads CASSREGALDEQYF. Written as DNA, the CDR3 is TGTGCCAGCAGTAGGGAGGGGGCGCTCGACGAGCAGTACTTC.

Remarks on this clone: Other DNA sequences in the sample encode the same CDR3. The chain links TRBV18 to TRBJ2-3; D ambiguous. The germline V and J ends were trimmed by 2 bases and 5 bases, with 8 bases remaining between them. From germline, CDR1 is KGHSH and CDR2 LQKENI. The CDR3 contains 13 residues. Here the CDR3 reads CASSPNREDTQYF. Here the CDR3 DNA reads TGTGCCAGCTCACCAAACAGAGAAGATACGCAGTATTTT.

J is TRBJ2-5 and V is TRBV30, with D tentatively TRBD1 (6 bases). The CDR3 has 15 amino acids. Germline lookup yields CDR1 GTSNPN and CDR2 SVGIG (reference sequence). Between the trimmed V and J ends, which lost 1 base and 4 bases, there was a span of 16 bases. CDR3: CAWSEKDRPRETQYF. In DNA form, the CDR3 reads TGTGCCTGGAGTGAGAAGGACAGACCCAGAGAGACCCAGTACTTC.

CDR3 sequence reads: CASSLRTGGGSEQYF. CDR3 DNA: TGTGCCAGCAGCCTCAGGACAGGGGGAGGATCCGAGCAGTACTTC. V gene TRBV3-1 (or the pseudogene TRBV3-2) combines with J gene TRBJ2-7; 10 nucleotides align to TRBD1. With V trimmed by 4 bases and J by 6 bases, 9 bases remained unmatched. The V gene's germline CDR1 is LGHDT and CDR2 YNNKEL (reference sequence). This CDR3 comprises 15 residues.

This clone was counted only a few times. The chain employs TRBV5-1 and TRBJ2-5, with TRBD2 matching over 10 bases. In germline, CDR1 is SGHRS, CDR2 YFSETQ. This CDR3 contains 16 residues. Trimming at V came to 1 base and at J to 4 bases, leaving 7 bases not matched to a gene. The DNA for the CDR3 is TGCGCCAGCAGCTTGTTCACTAGCGGGAACATAGAGACCCAGTACTTC. Its translation: CASSLFTSGNIETQYF.

V usage is TRBV3-1 (or the pseudogene TRBV3-2) and J usage is TRBJ2-6; no definite D call. Per the germline V gene, CDR1 is LGHDT and CDR2 is YNNKEL (reference sequence). V was cut by 4 bases and J by 8 bases, with 6 bases left in between. The CDR3 has 12 residues. The CDR3 loop reads CASSPPSNVLTF. CDR3 nucleotide sequence: TGTGCCAGCAGCCCCCCTTCCAACGTCCTGACTTTC.

V usage is TRBV6-6 and J usage is TRBJ1-3; tentative D call: TRBD1 (5 bases). The CDR3 has 15 amino acids. Trimming cost V 5 bases and J 2 bases, with 13 bases left between them. CDR1 is MNHNY, CDR2 SVGAGI, per germline (reference sequence). CDR3: CASSRQKGPGNTIYF. The CDR3 region has the DNA TGTGCCAGCAGTCGCCAAAAGGGGCCTGGAAACACCATATATTTT.

As concerns this clone: At one of its ends the junction is not consistent with the germline gene, which may arise from a read error. V is TRBV5-1 and J is TRBJ2-5, with D unresolved. Germline CDR1 is SGHRS and CDR2 is YFSETQ. This CDR3 contains 12 residues. For the CDR3, the DNA is TGCGCCAGCAGCCCCCTTCCAGGAGTCCTGAACTTC. Translated: CASSPLPGVLNF.

The gene calls are TRBV19 and TRBJ2-1; D ambiguous. Trimming pared 6 bases from V and 3 bases from J, leaving 15 bases between. Germline CDR1 LNHDA, CDR2 SQIVND (reference sequence). The CDR3 runs 15 residues. The CDR3 DNA sequence: TGTGCCAGTAGCCCGGACCCCGGTCACTACAATGAGCAGTTCTTC. Its translation is CASSPDPGHYNEQFF. Full variable domain (outside the CDR3, taken from reference TRBV19 and TRBJ2-1): DGGITQSPKYLFRKEGQNVTLSCEQNLNHDAMYWYRQDPGQGLRLIYYSQIVNDFQKGDIAEGYSVSREKKESFPLTVTSAQKNPTAFYLCASSPDPGHYNEQFFGPGTRLTVL.

This chain uses TRBV12-3 or TRBV12-4 with TRBJ2-7, with D tentatively TRBD1 or TRBD2 (5 bases each). The CDR3 is 13 residues long. V lost 4 bases to trimming and J lost 2 bases, with 9 bases between them. Written as DNA, the CDR3 is TGTGCCAGCAGTTCCCGGGACGCCTACGAGCAGTACTTC. It codes for CASSSRDAYEQYF.

The chain employs TRBV6-2 or TRBV6-3 and TRBJ1-5, with no clear D. Germline V gene sequence: CDR1 MNHEY, CDR2 SVGEGT. The CDR3 covers 14 residues. V was clipped by 1 base and J by 4 bases, with 8 bases between them. The CDR3: CASSYLGGNQPQHF. CDR3 DNA: TGTGCCAGCAGTTACTTGGGCGGGAATCAGCCCCAGCATTTT.

This clone appeared a single time. V and J are TRBV28 and TRBJ2-6; 10 bases align to TRBD1. Trimming cost V 4 bases and J 0 bases; bases outside gene matches: 9. Germline CDR1 is MDHEN and CDR2 is SYDVKM. The length of the CDR3 is 19 residues. This CDR3 reads CASSSLDRGGYSGANVLTF. The CDR3 DNA is TGTGCCAGCAGTTCCTTGGACAGGGGGGGATACTCTGGGGCCAACGTCCTGACTTTC.

This chain links TRBV6-5 with TRBJ1-1, with a tentative D call TRBD1 (5 bases). The CDR3 loop spans 13 amino acids. CDR1 and CDR2 from the germline V gene are MNHEY and SVGAGI. The V gene lost 6 bases and the J gene lost 6 bases, with 14 bases spanning the gap. The CDR3 sequence is CASSETDMAEAFF. In DNA form, the CDR3 reads TGTGCCAGCAGCGAGACAGATATGGCTGAAGCTTTCTTT.

V gene TRBV10-3 combines with J gene TRBJ1-4; D gene uncertain. Trimming removed 0 bases at V and 4 bases at J, with 9 bases between. The CDR3 sequence is 15 residues long. CDR1 is ENHRY, CDR2 SYGVKD, per germline. This CDR3 reads CAISESGSFNEKLFF. Written as DNA, the CDR3 is TGTGCCATCAGTGAGTCGGGGTCCTTTAATGAAAAACTGTTTTTT.

The V call is TRBV29-1, the J call TRBJ2-7; D not certain. The CDR3 totals 12 residues. Germline V gene data show CDR1 as SQVTM and CDR2 as ANQGSEA. Deletions cut 4 bases from V and 5 bases from J, with 12 bases between. This CDR3 is CSVAVGVHEQYF. The CDR3 bases are TGCAGCGTTGCAGTGGGTGTCCACGAGCAGTACTTC.